The source of this T cell receptor (beta chain) is a study of shared clonotypes between healthy human individuals. Repertoires were generated with immunoSEQ multiplex PCR, while TCRdb's copy carries only in-frame clones and drops some. The sample includes 2 million to 2.5 million clones, 85% to 95% of them seen just once. The germline V gene encodes CDR1 SGHNT and CDR2 YENEEA. With 7 bases clipped from V and 2 bases from J, the junction kept 8 bases outside the gene matches. The CDR3 has 16 amino acids. Sequencing was carried out using naive CD4+ T cells from PBMCs. The subset here: CD45RA+ positively selected. This sequence originates from a man between 18 and 35 years old in good health. Some clones in this sample may be carry-over from other donors' samples. The chain combines TRBV11-3 with TRBJ2-1, with 10 nucleotides matching TRBD2. In DNA form, the CDR3 reads TGTGCCAGCACCGCCAAGCGGGAGGGAACCTACAATGAGCAGTTCTTC. Its translation: CASTAKREGTYNEQFF.